The source of this T cell receptor beta chain is a study of siplizumab effects on memory and regulatory T cells. Study-level results: Among alloreactive clones, only a minor fraction mapped to unstimulated subsets. With siplizumab, cumulative frequency of CD4+ memory-derived alloreactive sequences dropped significantly. A major contribution to the alloresponse seemed to be made by naive T cells, which seemed more diverse than memory cells.

The assay looked at about 97,000 TCR templates in each sample. Clones were read by immunoSEQ multiplex PCR, and TCRdb kept only the in-frame ones, dropping some. There are about 80,000 clones in the sample; approximately 95% occur only once, and approximately 18% lies in the top ten. A remark on this clone: Its antigen is still unknown.

This clonotype was sampled from a human donor in good health. Sequenced material: CD8+ T cells sorted from blood.

The CDR3, as DNA: TGTGCCAGCAGCTTCCGAGGGGGCGGGGAGACCCAGTACTTC. It encodes CASSFRGGGETQYF. This rearrangement joins TRBV5-8 to TRBJ2-5; 7 nucleotides line up with TRBD1. The CDR3 is 14 amino acids. V was pared by 2 bases and J by 5 bases, with 6 bases of the junction left unmatched. Germline loops: CDR1 SGHTS, CDR2 YDEGEE.